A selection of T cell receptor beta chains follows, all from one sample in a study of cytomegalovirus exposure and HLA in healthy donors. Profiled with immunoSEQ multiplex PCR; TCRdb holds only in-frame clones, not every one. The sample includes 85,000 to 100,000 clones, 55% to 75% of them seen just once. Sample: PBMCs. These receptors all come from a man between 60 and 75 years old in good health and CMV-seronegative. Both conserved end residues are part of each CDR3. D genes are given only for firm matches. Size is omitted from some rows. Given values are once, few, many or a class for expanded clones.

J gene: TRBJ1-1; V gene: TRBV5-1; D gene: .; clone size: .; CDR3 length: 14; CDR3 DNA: TGCGCCAGCAGCCAAGAAACCTCCTTGAGTGAAGCTTTCTTT; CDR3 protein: CASSQETSLSEAFF
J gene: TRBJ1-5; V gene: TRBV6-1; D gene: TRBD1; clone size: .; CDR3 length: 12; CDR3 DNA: TGTGCCAGCTCACAGGGGTCTCAGCCCCAGCATTTT; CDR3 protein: CASSQGSQPQHF
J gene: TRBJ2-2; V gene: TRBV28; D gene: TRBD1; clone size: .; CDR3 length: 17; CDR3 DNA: TGTGCCAGCAGTTCCGCATCCGGGACAGGGTTCCCCGGGGAGCTGTTTTTT; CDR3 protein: CASSSASGTGFPGELFF
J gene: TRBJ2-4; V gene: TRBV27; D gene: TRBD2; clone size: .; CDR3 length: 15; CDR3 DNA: TGTGCCAGCAGTCAGTTAGCGGGAGCCAAAAACATTCAGTACTTC; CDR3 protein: CASSQLAGAKNIQYF
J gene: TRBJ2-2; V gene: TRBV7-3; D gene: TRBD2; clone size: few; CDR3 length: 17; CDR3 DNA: TGTGCCAGCAGCTCGGGACTAGCGGGAGACGCCACCGGGGAGCTGTTTTTT; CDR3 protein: CASSSGLAGDATGELFF
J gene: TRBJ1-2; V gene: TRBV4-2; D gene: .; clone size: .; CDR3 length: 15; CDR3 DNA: TGTGCCAGCAGGGGTGCAGGGGATGCTAACTATGGCTACACCTTC; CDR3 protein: CASRGAGDANYGYTF
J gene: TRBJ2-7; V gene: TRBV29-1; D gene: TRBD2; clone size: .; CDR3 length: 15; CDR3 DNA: TGCAGCGTTGAAGGGACTAGCGGGAGGGCCTACGAGCAGTACTTC; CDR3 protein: CSVEGTSGRAYEQYF
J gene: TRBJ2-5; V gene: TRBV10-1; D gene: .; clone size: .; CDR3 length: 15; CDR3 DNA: TGCGCCAGCAGTGACATTAGCGGTCCACAAGAGACCCAGTACTTC; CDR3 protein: CASSDISGPQETQYF
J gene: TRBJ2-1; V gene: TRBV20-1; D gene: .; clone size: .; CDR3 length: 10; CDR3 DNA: TGCAGTGCTAGGTCCGATGAGCAGTTCTTC; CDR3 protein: CSARSDEQFF
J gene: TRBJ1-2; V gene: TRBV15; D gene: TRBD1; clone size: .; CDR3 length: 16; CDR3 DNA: TGTGCCACCAGCAGAGATGAAGGACAGGGGGCGAATGGCTACACCTTC; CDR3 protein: CATSRDEGQGANGYTF
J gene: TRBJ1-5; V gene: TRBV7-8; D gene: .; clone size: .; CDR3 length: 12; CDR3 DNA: TGTGCCAGCAGCTCTACAGAAGGGCCCCAGCATTTT; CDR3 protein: CASSSTEGPQHF
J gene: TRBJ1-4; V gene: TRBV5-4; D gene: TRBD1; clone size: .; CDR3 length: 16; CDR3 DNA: TGTGCCGGACATGGGACAGGGAGAGGTGGTAATGAAAAACTGTTTTTT; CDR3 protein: CAGHGTGRGGNEKLFF
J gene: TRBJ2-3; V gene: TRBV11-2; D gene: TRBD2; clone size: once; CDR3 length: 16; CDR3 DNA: TGTGCCAGCAGCCGAAGGACTAGCGGAAGCACAGATACGCAGTATTTT; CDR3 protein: CASSRRTSGSTDTQYF
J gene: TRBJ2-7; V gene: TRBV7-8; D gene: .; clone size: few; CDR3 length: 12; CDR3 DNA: TGTGCCAGCAGCTATAGAGATTACGAGCAGTACTTC; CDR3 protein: CASSYRDYEQYF
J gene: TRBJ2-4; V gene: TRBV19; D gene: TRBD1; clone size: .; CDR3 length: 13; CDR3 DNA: TGTGCCAGCCGGGGACAGGGCGGAAACATTCAGTACTTC; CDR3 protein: CASRGQGGNIQYF
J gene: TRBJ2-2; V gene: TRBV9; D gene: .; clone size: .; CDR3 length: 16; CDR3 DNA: TGTGCCAGCACTAAGGAGGGGGGGGCTAACACCGGGGAGCTGTTTTTT; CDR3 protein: CASTKEGGANTGELFF
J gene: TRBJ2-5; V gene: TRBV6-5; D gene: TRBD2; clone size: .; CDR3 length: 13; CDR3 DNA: TGTGCCAGCGGGGGACTAGCGGGAGAGACCCAGTACTTC; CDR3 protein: CASGGLAGETQYF
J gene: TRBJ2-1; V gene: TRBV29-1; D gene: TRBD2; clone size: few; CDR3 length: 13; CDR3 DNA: TGCAGCGTTGATTCTAGCGGAAACAATGAGCAGTTCTTC; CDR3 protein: CSVDSSGNNEQFF
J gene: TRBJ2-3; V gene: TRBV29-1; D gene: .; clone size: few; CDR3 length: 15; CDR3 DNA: TGCAGCGTTCGAGGGGGGGCCACCAATACAGATACGCAGTATTTT; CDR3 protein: CSVRGGATNTDTQYF
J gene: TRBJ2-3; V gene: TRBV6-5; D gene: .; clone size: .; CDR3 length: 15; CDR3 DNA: TGTGCCAGCAGTTCCACCGGACTGATCACAGATACGCAGTATTTT; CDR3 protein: CASSSTGLITDTQYF
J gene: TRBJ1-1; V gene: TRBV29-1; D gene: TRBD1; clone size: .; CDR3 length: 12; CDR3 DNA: TGCAGCGTTGATCCTGGACAGGGAAGAGCTTTCTTT; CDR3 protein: CSVDPGQGRAFF
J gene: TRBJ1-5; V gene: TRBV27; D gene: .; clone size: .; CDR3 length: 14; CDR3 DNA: TGTGCCAGCAGCTTCGTAGGGGAGGGACAGCCCCAGCATTTT; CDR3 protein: CASSFVGEGQPQHF
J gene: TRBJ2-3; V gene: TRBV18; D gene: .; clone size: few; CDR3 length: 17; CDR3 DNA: TGTGCCAGCTCACCACTACCGGGACAAAGTAGCACAGATACGCAGTATTTT; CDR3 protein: CASSPLPGQSSTDTQYF
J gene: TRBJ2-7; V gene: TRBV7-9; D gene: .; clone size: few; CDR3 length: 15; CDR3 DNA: TGTGCCAGCAGCTCTTCCGGCAGGCCACCTTACGAGCAGTACTTC; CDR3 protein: CASSSSGRPPYEQYF
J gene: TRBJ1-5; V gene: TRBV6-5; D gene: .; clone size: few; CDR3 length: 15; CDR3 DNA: TGTGCCAGCAGTTACCGGTCTATCAAGCCGCAGCCCCAGCATTTT; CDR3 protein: CASSYRSIKPQPQHF
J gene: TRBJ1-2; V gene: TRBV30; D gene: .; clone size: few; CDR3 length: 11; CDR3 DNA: TGTGCCTGCGGGAATCGCTATGGCTACACCTTC; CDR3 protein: CACGNRYGYTF